What follows are 29 T cell receptor beta chains derived from one specimen sequenced in a study of PD-L1 blockade in urothelial cancer. Only in-frame clones appear in the TCRdb table, and some are missing; sequencing was by immunoSEQ multiplex PCR. This sample yields 72,000 or so clones, of which more than 75% are seen a single time; more than 13% belongs to the top ten. Time point reported: pretreatment peripheral blood. The source material was PBMCs, sampled around atezolizumab (anti-PD-L1) treatment. The receptor source for this set is a man between 60 and 75 years old with urothelial cancer.

V and J are TRBV15 and TRBJ1-1, with a possible D match to TRBD1 (5 bases). The CDR3 sequence is 13 residues long. V was pared by 0 bases and J by 7 bases, with 9 bases between. Germline V gene sequence: CDR1 LNHNV, CDR2 YYDKDF (reference sequence). CDR3 amino acids: CATSREGGYEAFF. In DNA, the CDR3 is TGTGCCACCAGCAGAGAGGGGGGGTATGAAGCTTTCTTT.

This clone was counted once. The rearrangement joins TRBV5-1 to TRBJ2-7; 8 nucleotides align to TRBD2. CDR3 length: 18 residues. Trimming took 2 bases from V and 2 from J; bases not matched to a gene: 15. Germline lookup yields CDR1 SGHRS and CDR2 YFSETQ. CDR3 residues: CASSLNLNRGGLAYEQYF. The CDR3 DNA follows: TGCGCCAGCAGCTTAAACCTTAATCGGGGGGGCCTTGCCTACGAGCAGTACTTC.

The rearrangement links TRBV5-5 to TRBJ1-1; TRBD1 matches at 9 bases. V dropped 1 base and J dropped 4; count of bases not matched to a gene: 2. Germline V gene data show CDR1 as SGHKS and CDR2 as YYEKEE (reference sequence). This CDR3 has 14 amino acids. CDR3 DNA: TGTGCCAGCAGCTTGCCGGGACAGGGCACTGAAGCTTTCTTT. Protein sequence: CASSLPGQGTEAFF.

The chain uses TRBV28 and TRBJ2-7, with 9 bases that match TRBD2. Germline V gene sequence: CDR1 MDHEN, CDR2 SYDVKM. CDR3 length: 16 amino acids. V dropped 7 bases and J dropped 2; count of bases not matched to a gene: 12. CDR3 sequence: CASTSTPAGGPYEQYF. DNA for the CDR3: TGTGCCAGCACCTCCACCCCTGCGGGGGGGCCCTACGAGCAGTACTTC.

V and J are TRBV9 and TRBJ1-4; weak D call: TRBD1 (6 bases). Germline V gene data show CDR1 as SGDLS and CDR2 as YYNGEE. Trimming stripped 3 bases from V and 0 bases from J, with 21 bases between. The CDR3 loop spans 19 amino acids. This chain's CDR3 is CASSGTDLISGATNEKLFF. DNA for the CDR3: TGTGCCAGCAGCGGGACAGACCTAATCTCCGGGGCAACTAATGAAAAACTGTTTTTT.

The chain employs TRBV6-5 and TRBJ2-1, with 8 nucleotides matching TRBD1. CDR1 MNHEY and CDR2 SVGAGI come from the germline V gene. Unmatched junction bases numbered 9, after V lost 6 bases and J lost 5 bases. There are 15 residues in the CDR3. The CDR3 protein is CASSPYPRGHNEQFF. In DNA, the CDR3 is TGTGCCAGCAGCCCATACCCCAGGGGGCACAATGAGCAGTTCTTC.

The chain combines TRBV19 with TRBJ2-6; D is possibly TRBD1 (6 bases). V was clipped by 1 base and J by 0 bases, with 13 bases between them. Germline V gene lookup returns CDR1 LNHDA and CDR2 SQIVND (reference sequence). This CDR3 spans 18 amino acids. CDR3 region: CASSIVPRGFSGANVLTF. Written as DNA, the CDR3 is TGTGCCAGTAGTATAGTCCCTAGGGGGTTCTCTGGGGCCAACGTCCTGACTTTC.

The rearrangement links TRBV5-5 to TRBJ2-1, with a weak D call TRBD2 (6 bases). Germline V gives CDR1 SGHKS, CDR2 YYEKEE (reference sequence). The V end was cut by 3 bases, the J end by 0 bases, with 10 bases between. The CDR3 is made up of 15 amino acids. CDR3 sequence reads: CASSSRGSSYNEQFF. For the CDR3, the DNA is TGTGCCAGCAGCTCCCGGGGGTCCTCCTACAATGAGCAGTTCTTC. Combining the CDR3 with reference TRBV5-5 and TRBJ2-1 gives the whole variable domain DAGVTQSPTHLIKTRGQQVTLRCSPISGHKSVSWYQQVLGQGPQFIFQYYEKEERGRGNFPDRFSARQFPNYSSELNVNALLLGDSALYLCASSSRGSSYNEQFFGPGTRLTVL.

The V call is TRBV27, the J call TRBJ1-6, with 7 positions matching TRBD1. The CDR3 is 15 residues long. After removal of 0 bases from V and 5 bases from J, the junction contained 1 base not matched to a gene. Germline lookup yields CDR1 MNHEY and CDR2 SMNVEV (reference sequence). CDR3: CASSLSDRNNSPLHF. CDR3 sequence (DNA): TGTGCCAGCAGTTTATCGGACAGGAATAATTCACCCCTCCACTTT.

This chain links TRBV6-5 with TRBJ1-4; 7 nucleotides align to TRBD1. Germline CDR1 reads MNHEY; CDR2 reads SVGAGI. The CDR3 is 14 residues long. Trimming at V came to 5 bases and at J to 4 bases, leaving 4 bases not matched to a gene. The CDR3 nucleotides are TGTGCCAGCAGTCCCGGGACAGATAATGAAAAACTGTTTTTT. Translation: CASSPGTDNEKLFF.

This clone appeared a single time. The chain uses TRBV7-2 and TRBJ2-7; D is unresolved. Per germline, CDR1 SGHTA and CDR2 FQGNSA. Trimming stripped 3 bases from V and 0 bases from J, with 9 bases between. The CDR3 has 14 residues. The CDR3 DNA reads as TGTGCCAGCAGCTTTACGTCGAGCTCCTACGAGCAGTACTTC. Translating it yields CASSFTSSSYEQYF.

The chain has TRBV10-3 and TRBJ2-7, with TRBD1 matching over 12 bases. CDR1 and CDR2 from the germline V gene are ENHRY and SYGVKD. V lost 3 bases and J lost 5; bases outside the gene matches: 2. CDR3 length: 14 residues. DNA for the CDR3: TGTGCCATCAGTGAAGGGACAGGGGGCGACGAGCAGTACTTC. It encodes CAISEGTGGDEQYF.

The chain links TRBV6-5 to TRBJ1-1; D is possibly TRBD1 (6 bases). CDR3 length equals 15 residues. With 5 bases removed from V and 0 bases from J, the gap between germline ends came to 13 bases. Germline values: CDR1 MNHEY, CDR2 SVGAGI. CDR3 in DNA: TGTGCCAGCAGTCCAGATCAGGGGTTGAACACTGAAGCTTTCTTT. As protein: CASSPDQGLNTEAFF.

V usage is TRBV2 and J usage is TRBJ1-5; D may be TRBD1 (6 bases). Germline-derived CDR1 and CDR2 are SNHLY and FYNNEI. V shed 7 bases and J shed 1 base, with 11 bases lying between them. The CDR3 consists of 14 residues. CDR3 loop: CASKGGGSNQPQHF. The CDR3 bases are TGTGCCAGCAAAGGCGGGGGCAGCAATCAGCCCCAGCATTTT.

The chain carries TRBV28 and TRBJ1-5; 9 bases fit TRBD1. There are 16 residues in the CDR3. The trim removed 4 bases at V and 3 bases at J, leaving 7 bases unmatched. CDR1 and CDR2 from the germline V gene are MDHEN and SYDVKM. The CDR3 loop reads CASSSTGTGFNQPQHF. The CDR3 DNA follows: TGTGCCAGCAGTTCCACCGGGACAGGGTTCAATCAGCCCCAGCATTTT.

The sample holds one count of this clone. The V and J genes are TRBV2 and TRBJ1-2, with D tentatively TRBD1 (5 bases). The CDR3 consists of 13 residues. V shed 8 bases and J shed 6 bases, with 16 bases lying between them. The germline CDR1 and CDR2 sequences are SNHLY and FYNNEI. CDR3 residues: CASGGARVNGYTF. The CDR3 DNA is TGTGCCAGCGGTGGGGCCAGGGTGAATGGCTACACCTTC. Full variable domain (rest looked up from reference TRBV2 and TRBJ1-2): EPEVTQTPSHQVTQMGQEVILRCVPISNHLYFYWYRQILGQKVEFLVSFYNNEISEKSEIFDDQFSVERPDGSNFTLKIRSTKLEDSAMYFCASGGARVNGYTFGSGTRLTVV.

The chain recombines TRBV19 with TRBJ2-7; 8 bases agree with TRBD2. J gave up 3 bases and V 5 bases, and 3 bases lay outside the gene matches. Germline V lookup: CDR1 LNHDA, CDR2 SQIVND (reference sequence). This CDR3 is built from 13 residues. CDR3 region: CASSLSGGYEQYF. Written as DNA, the CDR3 is TGTGCCAGTAGTTTAAGCGGGGGCTACGAGCAGTACTTC.

V and J are TRBV30 and TRBJ1-3; TRBD1 might be the D (6 bases). Germline V lookup: CDR1 GTSNPN, CDR2 SVGIG (reference sequence). V lost 2 bases and J lost 4, with 12 bases in between. The CDR3 has 14 amino acids. The CDR3 region is CAWSSSGDGNTIYF. CDR3 nucleotide sequence: TGTGCCTGGAGTAGCTCAGGGGACGGAAACACCATATATTTT.

The V call is TRBV30, the J call TRBJ2-3; D uncertain. The CDR3 runs to 12 residues. Deletions cut 5 bases from V and 0 bases from J, with 6 bases between. CDR1 and CDR2 from the germline V gene are GTSNPN and SVGIG (reference sequence). In DNA, the CDR3 is TGTGCCTGGTCTATCAGCACAGATACGCAGTATTTT. As protein: CAWSISTDTQYF.

This clone was seen a few times. CDR3 sequence (DNA): TGTGCTAGTGGTTTAGGACAGGCGAGCAATCAGCCCCAGCATTTT. Protein product: CASGLGQASNQPQHF. J is TRBJ1-5 and V is TRBV12-5, with 7 bases identical to TRBD1. The germline V gene has CDR1 LGHNT and CDR2 FRNRAP. This CDR3 is 15 amino acids long. J gave up 1 base and V 3 bases, and 3 bases lay outside the gene matches.

This clone has just a few counts. V is TRBV5-1 and J is TRBJ1-3, with D unresolved. Germline CDR1 reads SGHRS; CDR2 reads YFSETQ. The CDR3 runs 16 residues. Trimming removed 4 bases from V and 0 bases from J, with 14 bases in between. CDR3 coding DNA: TGCGCCAGCAGCCTGGGATTCTCTAACTCTGGAAACACCATATATTTT. Translated: CASSLGFSNSGNTIYF. Based on the CDR3 plus reference TRBV5-1 and TRBJ1-3, the full variable domain is KAGVTQTPRYLIKTRGQQVTLSCSPISGHRSVSWYQQTPGQGLQFLFEYFSETQRNKGNFPGRFSGRQFSNSRSEMNVSTLELGDSALYLCASSLGFSNSGNTIYFGEGSWLTVV.

The rearrangement links TRBV5-1 to TRBJ1-1; the D gene is possibly TRBD1 (5 bases). V was clipped by 6 bases and J by 2 bases, with 14 bases between them. Germline V gene data show CDR1 as SGHRS and CDR2 as YFSETQ. CDR3 length equals 14 residues. The DNA for the CDR3 is TGCGCCAGCACCGAACAGGCCTCAAACACTGAAGCTTTCTTT. As protein: CASTEQASNTEAFF.

V and J are TRBV5-4 and TRBJ2-2; 8 nucleotides line up with TRBD1. CDR1 and CDR2 (germline): SGHNT, YYREEE (reference sequence). J gave up 6 bases and V 2 bases, and 6 bases lay outside the gene matches. This CDR3 has 15 amino acids. In DNA, the CDR3 is TGTGCCAGCAGCTTACTCCAGGGGGCAGCCGGGGAGCTGTTTTTT. Its translation: CASSLLQGAAGELFF.

This chain links TRBV4-3 with TRBJ1-1; TRBD1 matches 9 bases. After removal of 4 bases from V and 3 bases from J, the junction contained 6 bases not matched to a gene. Germline CDR1 LGHNA, CDR2 YSLEER. The CDR3 consists of 15 residues. The CDR3 region has the DNA TGCGCCAGCAGCCGTGGGACAGGGATCGACACTGAAGCTTTCTTT. It specifies CASSRGTGIDTEAFF.

This chain joins TRBV6-5 and TRBJ1-2; no definite D call. This CDR3 region has 13 residues. Between the trimmed V and J ends, which lost 2 bases and 8 bases, there was a span of 12 bases. CDR1 MNHEY and CDR2 SVGAGI come from the germline V gene. The CDR3 DNA is TGTGCCAGCAGTTACGGAGGGAACCTAGGCTACACCTTC. It translates to CASSYGGNLGYTF.

This clone was seen just once. The rearrangement uses TRBV2 and TRBJ1-2; 8 bases fit TRBD1. Germline V gives CDR1 SNHLY, CDR2 FYNNEI. The CDR3 totals 15 residues. V dropped 7 bases and J dropped 7; count of bases not matched to a gene: 14. CDR3 coding DNA: TGTGCCAGCATCGCAGGGGGCAGACCCTCACTTGGCTACACCTTC. This gives the protein CASIAGGRPSLGYTF. Full variable domain (missing parts from reference TRBV2 and TRBJ1-2): EPEVTQTPSHQVTQMGQEVILRCVPISNHLYFYWYRQILGQKVEFLVSFYNNEISEKSEIFDDQFSVERPDGSNFTLKIRSTKLEDSAMYFCASIAGGRPSLGYTFGSGTRLTVV.

This clone has only a few counts. V usage is TRBV6-6 and J usage is TRBJ1-4; D may be TRBD1 (5 bases). The germline gives CDR1 MNHNY, CDR2 SVGAGI (reference sequence). The CDR3 has 12 amino acids. Trimming left V 8 bases short and J 4 bases short, with 8 bases between. The CDR3 region has the DNA TGTGCCAGCCGACAGATTAATGAAAAACTGTTTTTT. It codes for CASRQINEKLFF.

The chain joins TRBV28 to TRBJ1-2; possibly TRBD1 for D (6 bases). The CDR3 has 16 amino acids. Germline loops: CDR1 MDHEN, CDR2 SYDVKM. V was pared by 7 bases and J by 7 bases, with 25 bases between. The CDR3 region has the DNA TGTGCCAGCAAGTTTCTTAACGACAGGCTTAGGGGTGGCTACACCTTC. Translated, it gives CASKFLNDRLRGGYTF.

The chain links TRBV5-1 to TRBJ1-4; D call uncertain. CDR1 is SGHRS and CDR2 is YFSETQ in the germline V gene. V lost 3 bases, J lost 0 bases, and 6 bases lay in between. The CDR3 is 14 amino acids. Here the CDR3 DNA reads TGCGCCAGCAGCTCTAATCCAACTAATGAAAAACTGTTTTTT. Translating gives CASSSNPTNEKLFF.